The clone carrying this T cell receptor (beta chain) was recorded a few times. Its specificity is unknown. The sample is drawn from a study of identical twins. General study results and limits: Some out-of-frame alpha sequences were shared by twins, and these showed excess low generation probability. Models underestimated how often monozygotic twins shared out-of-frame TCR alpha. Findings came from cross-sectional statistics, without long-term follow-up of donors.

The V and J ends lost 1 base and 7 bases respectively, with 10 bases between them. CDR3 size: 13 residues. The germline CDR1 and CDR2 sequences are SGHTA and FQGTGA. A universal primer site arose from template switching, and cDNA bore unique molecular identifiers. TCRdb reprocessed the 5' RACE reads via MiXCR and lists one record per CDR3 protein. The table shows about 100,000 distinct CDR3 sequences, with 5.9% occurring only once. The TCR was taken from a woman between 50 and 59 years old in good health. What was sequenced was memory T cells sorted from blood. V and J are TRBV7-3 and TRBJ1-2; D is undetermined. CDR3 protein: CASSLRGGRGYTF. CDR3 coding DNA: TGTGCCAGCAGCTTAAGGGGAGGTCGTGGCTACACCTTC.